This TCR beta chain was retrieved from a study of cytotoxic CD8 clonotypes in ibrutinib-treated CLL. On the study more broadly: Enrolment comprised about 10 relapsed/refractory and some 15 treatment-naive patients; approximately 18 were IGHV unmutated. When averaged across all of the samples, the counts came to some 250,000 productive templates and 94,082 productive rearrangements.

Profiling relied on immunoSEQ multiplex PCR, and the TCRdb table lists in-frame clones only, not all of them. The sample carries 12,000 to 15,000 clones, around 64% recorded once. CDR1 and CDR2 from the germline V gene are LNHNV and YYDKDF (reference sequence). The CDR3 spans 13 residues. The source was PBMCs, collected before ibrutinib treatment. This TCR was sampled from a human donor with chronic lymphocytic leukemia. This chain uses TRBV15 with TRBJ2-7, with D unresolved. The CDR3 loop reads CATSLGRTYEQYF. CDR3 coding DNA: TGTGCTACAAGTCTCGGAAGGACCTACGAGCAGTACTTC.